The rows below give T cell receptor beta chains drawn from one sample of a study of spatial heterogeneity in lung cancer. TCRdb used MiXCR to reprocess the 5' RACE reads, holding one entry per CDR3 protein. The repertoire includes about 35,000 distinct CDR3 sequences, approximately 3.1% of them detected once, and roughly 40% sits in the top ten. The material was normal lung tissue next to the tumor, obtained at surgery. All receptors come from a male donor with early-stage non-small cell lung cancer. The CDR3 runs from the conserved cysteine through the conserved F or W. D genes are given only for firm matches. Expanded clones get a size class; other rows say once, few or many, or leave the size out.

j_gene	abundance	d_gene	len	v_gene	CDR3nt	CDR3aa
TRBJ2-1	many	TRBD2	16	TRBV24-1	TGTGCCACCAGTGATTTTGGACTAGCGGGGAACAATGAGCAGTTCTTC	CATSDFGLAGNNEQFF
TRBJ2-5	many	TRBD2	16	TRBV7-2	TGTGCCAGCAGCCGCACTAGCGGGAGGGCCTTCGAGACCCAGTACTTC	CASSRTSGRAFETQYF
TRBJ2-5	NA	TRBD1	16	TRBV4-2	TGTGCCAGCAGCCATCACAGGGGCGGGTCGGGGGAGACCCAGTACTTC	CASSHHRGGSGETQYF
TRBJ2-3	many	TRBD2	17	TRBV9	TGTGCCAGCAGCGTAACCCCTAGCGGGGGGAGCACAGATACGCAGTATTTT	CASSVTPSGGSTDTQYF
TRBJ2-1	few	NA	14	TRBV7-2	TGTGCCAGCTTGGAATCAAGGCCCGGGAATGAGCAGTTCTTC	CASLESRPGNEQFF
TRBJ2-3	many	TRBD1	14	TRBV24-1	TGTGCCACCAGTGACGACAGGGGCACAGATACGCAGTATTTT	CATSDDRGTDTQYF
TRBJ1-1	NA	TRBD1	15	TRBV18	TGTGCCAGCTCACCGACGGGACAGTTAAACACTGAAGCTTTCTTT	CASSPTGQLNTEAFF
TRBJ2-2	many	NA	13	TRBV12-3/TRBV12-4	TGTGCCAGCAGTTTAAGGGGCATAGGGGAGCTGTTTTTT	CASSLRGIGELFF
TRBJ1-1	many	NA	13	TRBV13	TGTGCCAGCAGCTTAGCGAGTGGCACTGAAGCTTTCTTT	CASSLASGTEAFF
TRBJ2-5	many	NA	13	TRBV9	TGTGCCAGCAGAGGTGACAACCAAGAGACCCAGTACTTC	CASRGDNQETQYF
TRBJ2-5	few	TRBD1	16	TRBV2	TGTGCCAGCAGTGGGGGGCGATCAGGGGGCGAAGAGACCCAGTACTTC	CASSGGRSGGEETQYF